The entry below gives a single T cell receptor beta chain sequence along with its context. What it binds is unknown. With 60 Vbeta and 13 Jbeta primers, the PCR was carried out. The repertoire was sequenced with immunoSEQ multiplex PCR; TCRdb's copy has only in-frame clones and lacks some. This table lists 100,000 to 150,000 clones. The data originate from a study of cytomegalovirus exposure and HLA in healthy donors. Study-wide context: Early on, a data release was issued that held roughly 86 million unique TCRs from HLA-typed donors. The study's findings and limits: 16,951 TCR beta sequences were associated with HLA alleles at 0.05 false discovery rate in a later analysis. The study designated around 150 TCR beta chains cytomegalovirus-associated. Presence/absence analysis assumed near-uniform sequencing depth across donors.

There are 11 residues in the CDR3. CDR1 is LNHDA, CDR2 SQIVND, per germline (reference sequence). V was clipped by 3 bases and J by 11 bases, with 10 bases between them. The sample comprised PBMCs. V and J are TRBV19 and TRBJ1-1; D ambiguous. The TCR originated in a woman between 35 and 50 years old in good health and CMV-seronegative. CDR3 DNA sequence: TGTGCCAGTAGTATTATAGGGAGGGCTTTCTTT. Translated: CASSIIGRAFF.